Presented here are 30 T cell receptor beta chains from one specimen sequenced in a study of blood T cell repertoires in COVID-19. The table came from immunoSEQ multiplex PCR; TCRdb's copy has only in-frame clones and leaves some out. This table holds 150,000 to 250,000 clones, roughly 87% found once. The specimen sequenced was PBMCs or T cells enriched from blood (not recorded which). These receptors all come from a woman aged 25 to 45 who had recovered from COVID-19.

The genes are TRBV2 and TRBJ2-1, with TRBD2 matching 7 bases. The germline CDR1 and CDR2 sequences are SNHLY and FYNNEI. The CDR3 has 14 amino acids. V was pared by 8 bases and J by 6 bases, with 10 bases of the junction left unmatched. CDR3: CASCVGGTFNEQFF. CDR3 DNA sequence: TGTGCCAGCTGCGTGGGGGGGACCTTCAATGAGCAGTTCTTC. The full variable domain, with the rest looked up from reference TRBV2 and TRBJ2-1, is EPEVTQTPSHQVTQMGQEVILRCVPISNHLYFYWYRQILGQKVEFLVSFYNNEISEKSEIFDDQFSVERPDGSNFTLKIRSTKLEDSAMYFCASCVGGTFNEQFFGPGTRLTVL.

This chain uses TRBV14 with TRBJ1-1; D is perhaps TRBD1 (5 bases). Germline V gives CDR1 SGHDN, CDR2 FVKESK. The CDR3 has 13 amino acids. V dropped 6 bases and J dropped 4 bases, with 12 bases sitting between them. The DNA of the CDR3 is TGTGCCAGCAGGGTCGGGGGGGGCACTGAAGCTTTCTTT. Residues: CASRVGGGTEAFF.

The chain uses TRBV5-3 and TRBJ2-7; D is perhaps TRBD2 (6 bases). TRBV5-3 qualifies as an ORF whose function is uncertain. V dropped 1 base and J dropped 6 bases, with 11 bases sitting between them. The CDR3 has 13 residues. This CDR3 is CARSLPWGGEQYF. The CDR3 region has the DNA TGTGCCAGAAGCTTGCCCTGGGGAGGCGAGCAGTACTTC.

CDR3: CASSQDGRGNEQYF. The CDR3 nucleotides read TGCGCCAGCAGCCAAGATGGTAGAGGGAACGAGCAGTACTTC. The chain has TRBV4-3 and TRBJ2-7, with D perhaps TRBD2 (5 bases). This CDR3 spans 14 amino acids. Germline CDR1 reads LGHNA; CDR2 reads YSLEER. V was cut by 0 bases and J by 5 bases, with 11 bases left in between.

This clone was seen ten or more times. V and J are TRBV24-1 and TRBJ1-2; D is uncertain. This CDR3 is 14 amino acids long. CDR1 KGHDR and CDR2 SFDVKD come from the germline V gene. V lost 6 bases to trimming and J lost 1 base, with 11 bases between them. The CDR3 DNA is TGTGCCACCAGTCGGAGGAGCGTTAACTATGGCTACACCTTC. Translation gives CATSRRSVNYGYTF.

The CDR3 DNA follows: TGTGCCAGCAGCCCGCAGGCGGGGATTGTGACTGAAGCTTTCTTT. Translating it yields CASSPQAGIVTEAFF. V usage is TRBV11-2 and J usage is TRBJ1-1; no clear D. This CDR3 has 15 amino acids. Trimming left V 5 bases short and J 5 bases short, with 18 bases between. From germline, CDR1 is SGHAT and CDR2 FQNNGV.

J is TRBJ2-3 and V is TRBV7-9; no definite D call. The length of the CDR3 is 14 residues. The V and J ends lost 5 bases and 4 bases respectively, with 13 bases between them. Looked up from germline, CDR1 is SEHNR and CDR2 is FQNEAQ (reference sequence). The CDR3 region is CASSATLAADTQYF. DNA of the CDR3: TGTGCCAGCAGCGCAACGTTGGCCGCAGATACGCAGTATTTT.

DNA for the CDR3: TGTGCCAGCAGCGCCGGACTAGCGCCCCCCAGGCGGTTCTTC. It codes for CASSAGLAPPRRFF. J is TRBJ2-1 and V is TRBV7-2, with 9 nucleotides matching TRBD2. Germline V CDR1 and CDR2: SGHTA, FQGNSA. J lost 15 bases, V lost 5 bases, and 14 bases had no gene match. This CDR3 region has 14 residues.

The V gene is TRBV7-2, the J gene TRBJ1-1; D remains unclear. The CDR3 totals 13 residues. V lost 5 bases and J lost 1, with 8 bases in between. CDR1 and CDR2 from the germline V gene are SGHTA and FQGNSA. The CDR3 region is CASSPTANTEAFF. The CDR3 bases are TGTGCCAGCAGCCCTACAGCGAACACTGAAGCTTTCTTT.

The J gene is TRBJ2-3, the V gene TRBV7-3, with D unclear. From germline, CDR1 is SGHTA and CDR2 FQGTGA. The germline V and J ends were trimmed by 5 bases and 1 base, with 7 bases remaining between them. The CDR3 loop spans 13 amino acids. As DNA, the CDR3 is TGTGCCAGCAGCCGCGGTCGCACAGATACGCAGTATTTT. Its translation is CASSRGRTDTQYF.

The V call is TRBV5-4, the J call TRBJ1-4; a possible D gene is TRBD1 (6 bases). Trimming pared 4 bases from V and 6 bases from J, leaving 16 bases between. The germline V gene has CDR1 SGHNT and CDR2 YYREEE (reference sequence). The CDR3 has 15 amino acids. The CDR3 reads CASSANRAVDEKLFF. CDR3 bases: TGTGCCAGCAGCGCCAACAGGGCGGTAGATGAAAAACTGTTTTTT.

This clone was found a few times. J is TRBJ2-1 and V is TRBV7-3; 11 bases align to TRBD2. The CDR3 runs 15 residues. Germline V gene lookup returns CDR1 SGHTA and CDR2 FQGTGA. Trimming removed 2 bases from V and 8 bases from J; junction bases left unmatched: 5. The CDR3 region has the DNA TGTGCCAGCAGCTTAGGACTAGCGGGCCCCGATGAGCAGTTCTTC. This sequence encodes CASSLGLAGPDEQFF.

The genes are TRBV7-2 and TRBJ2-3, with 9 bases fitting TRBD2. CDR3 size: 14 residues. J was trimmed by 5 bases and V by 5 bases; bases with no gene match: 5. Germline assignment: CDR1 SGHTA and CDR2 FQGNSA. CDR3 protein: CASSASGAVDTQYF. As DNA, the CDR3 is TGTGCCAGCAGCGCTAGCGGGGCTGTAGATACGCAGTATTTT.

The rearrangement joins TRBV11-3 to TRBJ2-1, with 8 bases matching TRBD1. Germline V gene sequence: CDR1 SGHNT, CDR2 YENEEA. The CDR3 consists of 16 residues. The J segment lost 4 bases and the V segment lost 5 bases, leaving 10 bases of the junction unmatched. The CDR3 coding sequence is TGTGCCAGCAGCCAATCTCCCAGGGGGCCTTACAATGAGCAGTTCTTC. This codes for CASSQSPRGPYNEQFF.

This clone was counted a single time. The chain joins TRBV6-1 to TRBJ1-1, with D maybe TRBD1 (5 bases). Per germline, CDR1 MNHNS and CDR2 SASEGT. This CDR3 has 16 residues. Trimming stripped 2 bases from V and 0 bases from J, with 13 bases between. CDR3 bases: TGTGCCAGCAGTGAAATACAGGTCTCGATGAACACTGAAGCTTTCTTT. It codes for CASSEIQVSMNTEAFF.

This sequence joins TRBV5-1 and TRBJ2-5; TRBD2 agrees at 9 bases. This CDR3 contains 18 residues. Germline V lookup: CDR1 SGHRS, CDR2 YFSETQ. V shed 4 bases and J 1 base; nucleotides not matched to a gene: 14. The CDR3 loop reads CASSRGSGGTFPQETQYF. DNA for the CDR3: TGCGCCAGCAGCAGGGGCAGCGGGGGGACCTTTCCCCAAGAGACCCAGTACTTC. Filled out from reference TRBV5-1 and TRBJ2-5, the complete variable domain reads KAGVTQTPRYLIKTRGQQVTLSCSPISGHRSVSWYQQTPGQGLQFLFEYFSETQRNKGNFPGRFSGRQFSNSRSEMNVSTLELGDSALYLCASSRGSGGTFPQETQYFGPGTRLLVL.

This sequence joins TRBV18 and TRBJ2-1, with 12 bases matching TRBD2. Germline CDR1 is KGHSH and CDR2 is LQKENI. The CDR3 sequence is 16 residues long. V dropped 4 bases and J dropped 7; count of bases not matched to a gene: 8. CDR3 loop: CASSRNGLAGNNEQFF. DNA for the CDR3: TGTGCCAGCTCACGGAATGGACTAGCGGGAAATAATGAGCAGTTCTTC.

V gene TRBV25-1 combines with J gene TRBJ2-3; tentatively, D is TRBD2 (6 bases). This CDR3 has 16 amino acids. Germline lookup yields CDR1 MGHDK and CDR2 SYGVNS. Trimming removed 1 base from V and 4 bases from J, with 15 bases in between. This CDR3 reads CASSESDGSLADTQYF. The CDR3 nucleotides read TGTGCCAGCAGTGAATCGGACGGGAGTCTTGCAGATACGCAGTATTTT.

V gene TRBV21-1 combines with J gene TRBJ2-7; TRBD2, the D gene given by the table, was not confirmed from the DNA. TRBV21-1 is tagged as a pseudogene. The CDR3 runs 22 residues. The CDR3 nucleotides are TGTGCCAGCAGCAAAGCATGGGCTAGCGGGAGAGTAGGTCTCTCAGGTAATCACGAGCAGTACTTC. It specifies CASSKAWASGRVGLSGNHEQYF.

This rearrangement joins TRBV19 to TRBJ1-4; tentatively, D is TRBD1 (6 bases). V lost 5 bases and J lost 8, with 18 bases in between. Germline V CDR1 and CDR2: LNHDA, SQIVND (reference sequence). The CDR3 contains 15 residues. The CDR3 DNA reads as TGTGCCAGTAGTCCTAATGGGGGGGCCCGAGAAAAACTGTTTTTT. Translation gives CASSPNGGAREKLFF.

V usage is TRBV12-5 and J usage is TRBJ2-7; 8 bases align to TRBD1. In germline, CDR1 is LGHNT, CDR2 FRNRAP. V dropped 4 bases and J dropped 5; count of bases not matched to a gene: 7. There are 14 residues in the CDR3. Here the CDR3 reads CASGSGQGAHEQYF. The DNA of the CDR3 is TGTGCTAGTGGTTCCGGACAGGGAGCCCACGAGCAGTACTTC.

V gene TRBV4-2 combines with J gene TRBJ2-5; 9 nucleotides align to TRBD1. The CDR3 has 16 amino acids. The germline CDR1 and CDR2 sequences are LGHNA and YNFKEQ. The V and J ends lost 3 bases and 4 bases, in that order; junction bases with no gene match: 9. As DNA, the CDR3 is TGTGCCAGCAGCCATGGCTCGAACAGGGGGCGAGAGACCCAGTACTTC. It specifies CASSHGSNRGRETQYF.

This chain joins TRBV14 and TRBJ1-5; a weak D match, TRBD1 (5 bases). The CDR3 is 15 amino acids. Germline-derived CDR1 and CDR2 are SGHDN and FVKESK. V lost 4 bases to trimming and J lost 2 bases, with 12 bases between them. CDR3 DNA: TGTGCCAGCAGCCGGGGGGGTACTGGCAATCAGCCCCAGCATTTT. Protein product: CASSRGGTGNQPQHF. The variable domain in full, with the rest retrieved from reference TRBV14 and TRBJ1-5, is EAGVTQFPSHSVIEKGQTVTLRCDPISGHDNLYWYRRVMGKEIKFLLHFVKESKQDESGMPNNRFLAERTGGTYSTLKVQPAELEDSGVYFCASSRGGTGNQPQHFGDGTRLSIL.

This chain uses TRBV5-1 with TRBJ2-5; TRBD1 is a possible D gene (5 bases). The CDR3 is made up of 16 amino acids. CDR1 and CDR2 from the germline V gene are SGHRS and YFSETQ. The germline V and J ends were trimmed by 0 bases and 3 bases, with 15 bases remaining between them. The CDR3 protein is CASSLGQTLREETQYF. For the CDR3, the DNA is TGCGCCAGCAGCTTGGGACAGACTCTCCGGGAAGAGACCCAGTACTTC.

V is TRBV11-2 and J is TRBJ2-7; D is uncertain. This CDR3 contains 14 residues. Germline-derived CDR1 and CDR2 are SGHAT and FQNNGV. Trimming left V 0 bases short and J 0 bases short, with 6 bases between. CDR3 bases: TGTGCCAGCAGCTTAGACCTACGCTCCTACGAGCAGTACTTC. Translated: CASSLDLRSYEQYF.

The CDR3 DNA follows: TGTGCCAGCAGCTCCGGGACAGCTAATGAAAAACTGTTTTTT. Translated, it gives CASSSGTANEKLFF. The genes are TRBV7-2 and TRBJ1-4; 7 bases align to TRBD1. Per the germline V gene, CDR1 is SGHTA and CDR2 is FQGNSA. The ends lost 4 bases at V and 3 bases at J; junction bases unmatched: 2. The CDR3 has 14 residues. The whole variable domain, remainder taken from reference TRBV7-2 and TRBJ1-4, is GAGVSQSPSNKVTEKGKDVELRCDPISGHTALYWYRQSLGQGLEFLIYFQGNSAPDKSGLPSDRFSAERTGGSVSTLTIQRTQQEDSAVYLCASSSGTANEKLFFGSGTQLSVL.

The rearrangement links TRBV18 to TRBJ1-2; TRBD1 agrees at 10 bases. Germline V gene data show CDR1 as KGHSH and CDR2 as LQKENI. J gave up 3 bases and V 0 bases, and 7 bases lay outside the gene matches. CDR3 length: 17 residues. CDR3 loop: CASSPPGQGSPHYGYTF. CDR3 DNA: TGTGCCAGCTCACCACCGGGACAGGGGAGCCCACACTATGGCTACACCTTC.

V and J are TRBV5-1 and TRBJ2-1, with 7 positions matching TRBD1. Germline lookup yields CDR1 SGHRS and CDR2 YFSETQ. V lost 0 bases, J lost 4 bases, and 7 bases stayed unmatched. The CDR3 has 16 residues. The CDR3 DNA reads as TGCGCCAGCAGCTTGGCCGGTACAGGGGTGTACAATGAGCAGTTCTTC. Amino acid sequence: CASSLAGTGVYNEQFF.

Note on this clone: The same CDR3 is also encoded by other DNA sequences in this sample. The chain couples TRBV5-1 to TRBJ1-1, with 8 bases matching TRBD1. Germline lookup yields CDR1 SGHRS and CDR2 YFSETQ. The CDR3 totals 15 residues. The junction had 2 bases not matched to a gene; V was cut back by 0 bases and J by 1 base. CDR3 nucleotides: TGCGCCAGCAGCTTGGACGGACAGGGGAACACTGAAGCTTTCTTT. Translation gives CASSLDGQGNTEAFF.

The chain couples TRBV15 to TRBJ1-1; TRBD1 agrees at 9 bases. V was pared by 3 bases and J by 3 bases, with 14 bases of the junction left unmatched. This CDR3 spans 18 amino acids. Per germline, CDR1 LNHNV and CDR2 YYDKDF (reference sequence). In DNA form, the CDR3 reads TGTGCCACCAGCAGGGACCGGACAGGGGAGGTCTTTTACACTGAAGCTTTCTTT. Translation gives CATSRDRTGEVFYTEAFF.